A single sample is the source of the 29 T cell receptor beta chains below, sequenced in a study of CD8 T cells in Susac syndrome. A quantity of about 0.5 to 1 ug RNA underwent reverse transcription using random hexamers. TCRdb reprocessed the immunoSEQ multiplex PCR reads with MiXCR, giving one entry per CDR3 protein. The sample includes 75,000 to 95,000 distinct CDR3 sequences, 96% of them seen just once. The sequencing sample was made of CD8+ T cells from PBMCs. The source is a human donor with Susac syndrome.

The rearrangement joins TRBV5-4 to TRBJ2-3, with D hard to call. The CDR3 consists of 13 residues. The germline CDR1 and CDR2 sequences are SGHNT and YYREEE (reference sequence). With 0 bases removed from V and 4 bases from J, the gap between germline ends came to 6 bases. CDR3 amino acids: CASSLESADTQYF. In nucleotides, the CDR3 is TGTGCCAGCAGCTTGGAGTCAGCAGATACGCAGTATTTT.

This clonotype was observed once. The genes are TRBV6-2 or TRBV6-3 and TRBJ2-7; weak D call: TRBD2 (5 bases). Per germline, CDR1 MNHEY and CDR2 SVGEGT. Trimming removed 6 bases at V and 4 bases at J, with 10 bases between. CDR3 length equals 12 residues. CDR3 region: CASSRGLYEQYF. CDR3 DNA: TGTGCCAGCAGCCGTGGACTTTACGAGCAGTACTTC.

The chain has TRBV30 and TRBJ2-1; D is perhaps TRBD1 or TRBD2 (6 bases each). CDR1 GTSNPN and CDR2 SVGIG come from the germline V gene (reference sequence). This CDR3 region has 12 residues. Trimming cost V 2 bases and J 8 bases, with 10 bases left between them. CDR3 loop: CAWSLGGDEQFF. For the CDR3, the DNA is TGTGCCTGGAGTCTCGGGGGCGATGAGCAGTTCTTC.

This clonotype was observed a single time. The J gene is TRBJ2-1, the V gene TRBV20-1, with D possibly being TRBD1 or TRBD2 (5 bases each). The CDR3 spans 14 residues. Trimming shortened V by 1 base and J by 7 bases, and 14 bases separated the two germline ends. CDR1 and CDR2 from the germline V gene are DFQATT and SNEGSKA (reference sequence). For the CDR3, the DNA is TGCAGTGCTAGAGGAGGGGCCGTAAAGAATGAGCAGTTCTTC. It is translated as CSARGGAVKNEQFF.

V usage is TRBV30 and J usage is TRBJ2-5; weak D call: TRBD1 (6 bases). The CDR3 length is 14 residues. The V end lost 4 bases, the J end lost 2 bases, and 14 bases lay between the germline ends. Germline V CDR1 and CDR2: GTSNPN, SVGIG (reference sequence). CDR3 nucleotides: TGTGCCTGGACCCTAAAAGGGGGACAAGAGACCCAGTACTTC. Translation gives CAWTLKGGQETQYF.

The V and J genes are TRBV29-1 and TRBJ1-5, with TRBD1 as a possible D gene (6 bases). Germline lookup yields CDR1 SQVTM and CDR2 ANQGSEA. The CDR3 sequence is 13 residues long. V lost 7 bases, J lost 6 bases, and 16 bases lay in between. The CDR3: CSEQGIGIQPQHF. DNA for the CDR3: TGCAGCGAACAGGGAATTGGAATTCAGCCCCAGCATTTT.

The rearrangement uses TRBV6-2 or TRBV6-3 and TRBJ1-1, with 9 bases lining up with TRBD1. In germline, CDR1 is MNHEY, CDR2 SVGEGT. The CDR3 length is 17 residues. With V trimmed by 6 bases and J by 4 bases, 15 bases remained unmatched. In DNA form, the CDR3 reads TGTGCCAGCAGACCTAATCCTTGGACAGGGGAGAGCACTGAAGCTTTCTTT. Translating it yields CASRPNPWTGESTEAFF.

The count of this clonotype is one. V is TRBV20-1 and J is TRBJ1-6; 7 positions match TRBD1. The germline V gene has CDR1 DFQATT and CDR2 SNEGSKA (reference sequence). V lost 3 bases, J lost 7 bases, and 6 bases stayed unmatched. This CDR3 spans 14 amino acids. The chain's CDR3 is CSASRPRGNSPLHF. CDR3 in DNA: TGCAGTGCTAGCAGGCCCAGGGGGAATTCACCCCTCCACTTT.

J is TRBJ2-5 and V is TRBV30, with D possibly called TRBD1 or TRBD2 (5 bases each). With 2 bases removed from V and 4 bases from J, the gap between germline ends came to 11 bases. Germline CDR1 reads GTSNPN; CDR2 reads SVGIG (reference sequence). The CDR3 loop spans 13 amino acids. CDR3: CAWSPLGGETQYF. DNA for the CDR3: TGTGCCTGGAGTCCCCTTGGGGGAGAGACCCAGTACTTC.

The chain employs TRBV20-1 and TRBJ1-4, with 7 bases lining up with TRBD1. Trimming cost V 5 bases and J 8 bases; bases outside gene matches: 17. From germline, CDR1 is DFQATT and CDR2 SNEGSKA (reference sequence). The CDR3 is 16 residues long. This CDR3 reads CSALPPGQLLAEKLFF. In nucleotides, the CDR3 is TGCAGTGCTCTCCCCCCGGGACAGCTGCTTGCCGAAAAACTGTTTTTT.

J is TRBJ2-5 and V is TRBV11-2, with a tentative D call TRBD1 (6 bases). Germline V lookup: CDR1 SGHAT, CDR2 FQNNGV. The CDR3 is 15 residues long. V shed 0 bases and J shed 9 bases, with 17 bases lying between them. CDR3 in DNA: TGTGCCAGCAGCTTAGATCGGAGCAGGGGCAGGGCCCAGTACTTC. Amino acid sequence: CASSLDRSRGRAQYF.

V usage is TRBV5-4 and J usage is TRBJ2-7, with 7 bases identical to TRBD2. V shed 2 bases and J 2 bases; nucleotides not matched to a gene: 4. CDR1 is SGHNT and CDR2 is YYREEE in the germline V gene (reference sequence). CDR3 length equals 14 residues. The CDR3 DNA reads TGTGCCAGCAGCTTCCAAGCGGGGCCCTACGAGCAGTACTTC. This codes for CASSFQAGPYEQYF.

The CDR3 DNA sequence: TGTGCCAGCAGCCGTCTAGCGGGGGCAGATCACGAGCAGTACTTC. Translated: CASSRLAGADHEQYF. V usage is TRBV5-6 and J usage is TRBJ2-7, with 10 positions matching TRBD2. Germline V gives CDR1 SGHDT, CDR2 YYEEEE. The CDR3 length is 15 residues. V was pared by 4 bases and J by 5 bases, with 9 bases of the junction left unmatched.

The chain carries TRBV6-5 and TRBJ2-6, with D hard to call. V lost 2 bases to trimming and J lost 0 bases, with 5 bases between them. The CDR3 is 15 residues long. Germline CDR1 MNHEY, CDR2 SVGAGI. DNA for the CDR3: TGTGCCAGCAGTTACATTGACTCTGGGGCCAACGTCCTGACTTTC. This translates into CASSYIDSGANVLTF.

The chain combines TRBV4-3 with TRBJ2-4; either TRBD1 or TRBD2 may fit D (5 bases each). The CDR3 is 13 amino acids. V gave up 4 bases and J gave up 6 bases, with 10 bases separating them. CDR1 LGHNA and CDR2 YSLEER come from the germline V gene. DNA of the CDR3: TGCGCCAGCAGCCGGGGGACGACAAACATTCAGTACTTC. Its translation is CASSRGTTNIQYF.

The rearrangement links TRBV27 to TRBJ1-6; D is perhaps TRBD1 (5 bases). Germline CDR1 MNHEY, CDR2 SMNVEV (reference sequence). Trimming left V 4 bases short and J 5 bases short, with 9 bases between. The CDR3 extends over 14 amino acids. The CDR3 protein is CASSSGTHNSPLHF. The CDR3 nucleotides read TGTGCCAGCAGTTCCGGGACCCATAATTCACCCCTCCACTTT.

The V and J genes are TRBV30 and TRBJ2-7, with D perhaps TRBD1 (6 bases). The CDR3 has 13 residues. V dropped 4 bases and J dropped 3 bases, with 13 bases sitting between them. Germline V gene lookup returns CDR1 GTSNPN and CDR2 SVGIG (reference sequence). CDR3 in DNA: TGTGCCTGGAACAACAGGGCAGGCTACGAGCAGTACTTC. Protein sequence: CAWNNRAGYEQYF.

The CDR3 coding sequence is TGCAGTGCTAGGGCGGGGCTCAGCAATCAGCCCCAGCATTTT. Protein product: CSARAGLSNQPQHF. This chain links TRBV20-1 with TRBJ1-5, with D possibly being TRBD1 (5 bases). The CDR3 consists of 14 residues. Trimming took off 3 bases at V and 1 base at J, with 10 bases between the two ends. The germline V gene encodes CDR1 DFQATT and CDR2 SNEGSKA (reference sequence).

The gene calls are TRBV6-2 or TRBV6-3 and TRBJ1-5; D is ambiguous. The CDR3 covers 15 residues. Trimming pared 6 bases from V and 3 bases from J, leaving 15 bases between. Germline V gene data show CDR1 as MNHEY and CDR2 as SVGEGT. The CDR3 region has the DNA TGTGCCAGCAGCCGCGGACGAACGGACAATCAGCCCCAGCATTTT. It translates to CASSRGRTDNQPQHF.

The chain uses TRBV20-1 and TRBJ2-5; TRBD1 might be the D (6 bases). Trimming took off 6 bases at V and 7 bases at J, with 12 bases between the two ends. Germline V CDR1 and CDR2: DFQATT, SNEGSKA (reference sequence). The CDR3 has 11 amino acids. The CDR3 reads CSAGQGRTQYF. DNA of the CDR3: TGCAGTGCCGGCCAGGGGAGGACCCAGTACTTC.

V and J are TRBV29-1 and TRBJ2-7; D might be TRBD1 or TRBD2, each matching 5 bases. The CDR3 is 13 amino acids. Germline V gene data show CDR1 as SQVTM and CDR2 as ANQGSEA. Between the trimmed V and J ends, which lost 2 bases and 5 bases, there was a span of 13 bases. The CDR3 DNA reads TGCAGCGTTGAACAAGGGGACCCCCACGAGCAGTACTTC. Protein: CSVEQGDPHEQYF.

The gene calls are TRBV5-6 and TRBJ2-7; possible D gene TRBD1, 6 bases. Germline lookup yields CDR1 SGHDT and CDR2 YYEEEE. V shed 2 bases and J shed 7 bases, with 10 bases lying between them. The CDR3 is 12 amino acids. The CDR3 region has the DNA TGTGCCAGCAGCTTTAACAGGGAGGAGCAGTACTTC. Protein: CASSFNREEQYF.

V and J are TRBV29-1 and TRBJ1-2; 7 bases agree with TRBD1. The V gene's germline CDR1 is SQVTM and CDR2 ANQGSEA. The CDR3 is 12 amino acids. The trim removed 6 bases at V and 8 bases at J, leaving 9 bases unmatched. CDR3 sequence (DNA): TGCAGCGTGAGAAGGGGGCTTTGGGGCTACACCTTC. It encodes CSVRRGLWGYTF.

This chain joins TRBV30 and TRBJ2-7; D not resolved. Germline values: CDR1 GTSNPN, CDR2 SVGIG (reference sequence). Trimming left V 1 base short and J 2 bases short, with 9 bases between. The CDR3 sequence is 13 residues long. Here the CDR3 DNA reads TGTGCCTGGAGTGCAGAGAGTGCCTACGAGCAGTACTTC. This encodes CAWSAESAYEQYF.

V and J are TRBV15 and TRBJ2-1; D uncertain. CDR1 LNHNV and CDR2 YYDKDF come from the germline V gene (reference sequence). The CDR3 consists of 14 residues. V shed 1 base and J shed 7 bases, with 11 bases lying between them. The DNA of the CDR3 is TGTGCCACCAGCAGAGCCTTGTTTGGGAATGAGCAGTTCTTC. Translation: CATSRALFGNEQFF.

The chain has TRBV29-1 and TRBJ2-3; D uncertain. Germline V lookup: CDR1 SQVTM, CDR2 ANQGSEA. The CDR3 loop spans 12 amino acids. The V end lost 4 bases, the J end lost 6 bases, and 11 bases lay between the germline ends. CDR3 region: CSVGSDHDTQYF. Written as DNA, the CDR3 is TGCAGCGTTGGATCGGATCATGATACGCAGTATTTT.

This rearrangement joins TRBV20-1 to TRBJ2-1, with TRBD2 as a possible D gene (7 bases). Germline lookup yields CDR1 DFQATT and CDR2 SNEGSKA (reference sequence). This CDR3 is built from 15 residues. Trimming took off 2 bases at V and 7 bases at J, with 18 bases between the two ends. CDR3 sequence reads: CSARSRAGALNEQFF. The CDR3 bases are TGCAGTGCTAGATCCAGGGCGGGGGCTTTGAATGAGCAGTTCTTC.

This chain links TRBV12-3 or TRBV12-4 with TRBJ1-2, with D perhaps matching TRBD1 (5 bases). V dropped 5 bases and J dropped 14 bases, with 18 bases sitting between them. This CDR3 is 12 amino acids long. DNA for the CDR3: TGTGCCAGCAGTGGAACGGACACCGCAGGTACCTTC. Translating it yields CASSGTDTAGTF.

The chain combines TRBV30 with TRBJ2-5; D is perhaps TRBD2 (6 bases). This CDR3 spans 16 amino acids. The germline V and J ends were trimmed by 2 bases and 0 bases, with 16 bases remaining between them. Germline CDR1 GTSNPN, CDR2 SVGIG (reference sequence). The DNA of the CDR3 is TGTGCCTGGAGTACGGGGGACTGGGGGGACCAAGAGACCCAGTACTTC. Protein sequence: CAWSTGDWGDQETQYF.